The clone carrying this TCR beta chain was detected only a few times. Its matching antigen is unknown. Combining a sample-barcoded 5' primer with a J-beta primer mix, a second PCR ran for 7 to 11 cycles. The yield of each sample was at least 3 million CDR3-containing paired-end reads. TCRdb analysed the 5' RACE reads with MiXCR anew, one entry per CDR3 protein. This sample has about 1.8 million distinct CDR3 sequences; around 50% occur once, and the top ten carry 2% to 2.5%. CDR3 length: 15 residues. Germline CDR1 and CDR2: MNHEY and SVGAGI. V gave up 5 bases and J gave up 0 bases, with 14 bases separating them. These data come from a study of blood T cells in healthy people across ages. Study-wide results and caveats: The donors' CMV status was not determined, possibly confounding changes in expanded clonotypes.

V gene TRBV6-5 combines with J gene TRBJ2-7, with D possibly matching TRBD2 (5 bases). The clonotype comes from a woman aged 35 to 49 in good health. Sequencing input: blood. The CDR3 DNA sequence: TGTGCCAGCAGTAAAGGACGGGGAAGCTCCTACGAGCAGTACTTC. It codes for CASSKGRGSSYEQYF.